This T cell receptor (beta chain) was recorded in a study of T cells expressing NK-cell markers. About the research overall: Sorted CD3+CD56+NKG2C+, CD3+CD56+NKG2C- and CD3+CD56-NKG2C+ T-cell subsets were beta-chain profiled. Findings and caveats of the study: In several donors, dominant clonotypes made up roughly 25-60.1% of CD3+CD56-NKG2C+ cells. Dominant NKG2C+ clonotypes accounted for about 1.0-8% of CD8+ T cells in over 5 donors.

The CDR3 is made up of 18 amino acids. Germline V CDR1 and CDR2: SQVTM, ANQGSEA. As for this clonotype: What it binds is not known.

The authors generated TCR beta cDNA through 5'RACE template switching with UMIs. Following a re-call of the 5' RACE reads, TCRdb has one entry per CDR3 protein and lacks DNA. The repertoire table contains 350,000 to 450,000 distinct CDR3 sequences. The chain couples TRBV29-1 to TRBJ2-1; the D call of TRBD2 rests on TCRdb alone, since no DNA is present to check it. Sequenced sample: blood T cells: a sorted CD56 or NKG2C T cell subset, CD4+ or CD8+ T cells, or bulk PBMC T cells (not recorded which). This TCR derives from a man aged 18 to 69 in good health. CDR3 amino acids: CSVKPGLAGTWGLNEQFF.